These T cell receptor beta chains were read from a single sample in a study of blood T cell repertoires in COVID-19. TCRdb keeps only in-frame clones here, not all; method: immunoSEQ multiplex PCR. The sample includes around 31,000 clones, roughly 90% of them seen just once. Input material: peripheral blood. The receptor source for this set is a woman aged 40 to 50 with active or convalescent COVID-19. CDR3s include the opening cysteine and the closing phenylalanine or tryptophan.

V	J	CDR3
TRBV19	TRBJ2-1	CASSGGLAGVYNEQFF
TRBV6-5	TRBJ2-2	CASSYRTGATGELFF
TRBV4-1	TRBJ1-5	CASSQDQGGSNQPQHF
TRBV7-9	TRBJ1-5	CASSPGSTGVRGNQPQHF
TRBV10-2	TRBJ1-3	CASRDGALIGNTIYF
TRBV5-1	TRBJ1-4	CASSLGRDRAEKLFF
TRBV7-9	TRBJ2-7	CASSPQYEQYF
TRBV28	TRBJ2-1	CASRGAGGSSYNEQFF
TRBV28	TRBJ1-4	CASSQTDEKLFF
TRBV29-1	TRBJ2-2	CSVDLGGTNTGELFF
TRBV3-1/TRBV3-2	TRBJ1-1	CASSPHRVTSQVPEAFF
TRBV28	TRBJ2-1	CASSYDRYNEQFF
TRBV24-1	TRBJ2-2	CATSDPGQGMNTGELFF
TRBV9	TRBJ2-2	CASSGTGLTGELFF
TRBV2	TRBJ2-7	CASSEALLQGRSSYEQYF
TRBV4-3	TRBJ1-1	CASSQARVLGTEAFF
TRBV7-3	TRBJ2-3	CASSSLAGGADTQYF
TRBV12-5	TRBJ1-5	CASGHGQGNQPQHF
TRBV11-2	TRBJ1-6	CATRDDRGVTPLHF
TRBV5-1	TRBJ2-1	CASSFTGQFDEQFF
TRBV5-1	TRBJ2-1	CASSLDGRASSYNEQFF
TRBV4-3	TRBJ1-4	CASSQDLGTGGEKLFF
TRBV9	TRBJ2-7	CASSVGSGSWGEQYF
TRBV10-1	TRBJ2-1	CASSGSRSAEQFF
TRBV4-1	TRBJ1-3	CASSQGTEGASGNTIYF
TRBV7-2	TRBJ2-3	CASSGGGRVTDTQYF
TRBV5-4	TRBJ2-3	CASSLVGGAPTDTQYF
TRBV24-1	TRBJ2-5	CATSESGSLETQYF
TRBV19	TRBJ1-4	CASSGRTGEKLFF
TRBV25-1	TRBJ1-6	CASSEQGFNNSPLHF
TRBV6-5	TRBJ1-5	CASSYSQGSNQPQHF
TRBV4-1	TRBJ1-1	CASITNRDRVTEAFF
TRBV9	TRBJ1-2	CASSVANPWDRGDGYTF
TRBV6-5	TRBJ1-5	CASKAGGRSDQPQHF
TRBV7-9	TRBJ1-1	CASRPKGPGAEAFF
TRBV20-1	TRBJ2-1	CSASGGGANNEQFF
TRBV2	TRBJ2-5	CASSGRGLQETQYF
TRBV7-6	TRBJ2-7	CASSRGEGTVEQYF
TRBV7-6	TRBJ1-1	CASTEGRGEAFF
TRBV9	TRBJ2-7	CASSATGTGHYEQYF